The next 28 T cell receptor beta chains were all read from a single sample in a study of T cells in Graves' hyperthyroidism and ophthalmopathy. From RNA transcripts, TCR beta CDR3 regions were amplified. TCR CDR3 underwent first-round RT-PCR with the HTBI primer set. TCRdb reprocessed the multiplex PCR reads with MiXCR, giving one entry per CDR3 protein. This sample has some 570,000 distinct CDR3 sequences, with approximately 14% found just once. The sequencing input was blood. The source of these receptors is a woman aged 18-35 years with Graves' ophthalmopathy.

This clonotype was detected ten times or more. The rearrangement links TRBV7-8 to TRBJ2-2, with unresolved D. Germline V gene lookup returns CDR1 SGHVS and CDR2 FQNEAQ. CDR3 length: 15 amino acids. Trimming took off 5 bases at V and 2 bases at J, with 12 bases between the two ends. CDR3 sequence: CASSNRPRNTGELFF. The CDR3 nucleotides are TGTGCCAGCAGCAATCGACCCAGAAACACCGGGGAGCTGTTTTTT.

This clonotype was found a few times. The chain couples TRBV5-1 to TRBJ2-5; TRBD1 might be the D (6 bases). The ends were cut back, 3 bases at V and 7 bases at J, with 31 bases in the middle. This CDR3 is built from 19 residues. Germline CDR1 and CDR2: SGHRS and YFSETQ. CDR3 in amino acids: CASSYQPGQGLWIVRTQYF. Here the CDR3 DNA reads TGCGCCAGCAGCTATCAACCGGGACAAGGGCTTTGGATTGTCAGGACCCAGTACTTC. The whole variable domain, remainder taken from reference TRBV5-1 and TRBJ2-5, is KAGVTQTPRYLIKTRGQQVTLSCSPISGHRSVSWYQQTPGQGLQFLFEYFSETQRNKGNFPGRFSGRQFSNSRSEMNVSTLELGDSALYLCASSYQPGQGLWIVRTQYFGPGTRLLVL.

The chain has TRBV12-3 or TRBV12-4 and TRBJ2-1; D not resolved. This CDR3 contains 12 residues. V lost 5 bases, J lost 9 bases, and 11 bases lay in between. The CDR3 here is CASSPPASEQFF. The CDR3 DNA reads TGTGCCAGCAGTCCGCCAGCGTCTGAGCAGTTCTTC.

This clonotype came up a few times. In DNA form, the CDR3 reads TGTGCCAGCAGTGAACTGATAGGACAGGCCGAGATGTGGGAGACCCAGTACTTC. It specifies CASSELIGQAEMWETQYF. The rearrangement links TRBV25-1 to TRBJ2-5; 7 positions match TRBD1. V was clipped by 2 bases and J by 5 bases; unmatched bases: 17. The CDR3 is 18 amino acids. Germline V gene data show CDR1 as MGHDK and CDR2 as SYGVNS.

This chain links TRBV14 with TRBJ1-6; no clear D gene. Germline CDR1 SGHDN, CDR2 FVKESK. V gave up 2 bases and J gave up 8 bases, with 10 bases separating them. CDR3 length: 14 residues. The CDR3 bases are TGTGCCAGCAGCCAACGGAGGAGGGATTCACCCCTCCACTTT. Translated, it gives CASSQRRRDSPLHF.

This clonotype was counted many times. The chain couples TRBV9 to TRBJ2-5; perhaps TRBD1 as D (6 bases). The CDR3 has 14 residues. Germline V gene lookup returns CDR1 SGDLS and CDR2 YYNGEE. The V end was cut by 4 bases, the J end by 5 bases, with 15 bases between. The CDR3 region is CASSTRLGAETQYF. The CDR3 coding sequence is TGTGCCAGCAGCACCCGTCTGGGGGCGGAGACCCAGTACTTC.

This clonotype was detected a few times. The chain has TRBV20-1 and TRBJ1-2; perhaps TRBD1 as D (6 bases). V lost 6 bases and J lost 2, with 19 bases in between. The CDR3 covers 15 residues. From germline, CDR1 is DFQATT and CDR2 SNEGSKA (reference sequence). CDR3 DNA: TGCAGTGCGCGTGATTACAGGGCTAGGAACTATGGCTACACCTTC. This encodes CSARDYRARNYGYTF.

The chain joins TRBV2 to TRBJ2-1, with 7 positions matching TRBD1. CDR1 SNHLY and CDR2 FYNNEI come from the germline V gene. This CDR3 is 13 amino acids long. Trimming at V came to 5 bases and at J to 8 bases, leaving 6 bases not matched to a gene. Here the CDR3 reads CASSLTGIHEQFF. CDR3 bases: TGTGCCAGCAGTCTGACAGGGATCCATGAGCAGTTCTTC.

This clonotype has ten or more counts. The J gene is TRBJ2-1, the V gene TRBV29-1; the match to TRBD1 covers 9 bases. Germline V gene data show CDR1 as SQVTM and CDR2 as ANQGSEA. The length of the CDR3 is 16 residues. V gave up 6 bases and J gave up 5 bases; unmatched junction bases: 14. Written as DNA, the CDR3 is TGCAGCGTACGGTTCACAGGGGGCGCGGGGGACAATGAGCAGTTCTTC. It translates to CSVRFTGGAGDNEQFF.

This clonotype was detected many times. V and J are TRBV6-4 and TRBJ2-2; 11 bases are a match to TRBD2. This CDR3 region has 14 residues. Germline values: CDR1 MRHNA, CDR2 SNTAGT. V lost 8 bases, J lost 4 bases, and 3 bases stayed unmatched. CDR3 nucleotide sequence: TGTGCCAGCGCTGGACTAGCGGGCACCGGGGAGCTGTTTTTT. This translates into CASAGLAGTGELFF.

This clonotype showed up many times. The rearrangement joins TRBV28 to TRBJ2-1, with 10 nucleotides matching TRBD2. CDR1 is MDHEN and CDR2 is SYDVKM in the germline V gene. This CDR3 is 14 amino acids long. V lost 4 bases and J lost 7; bases outside the gene matches: 4. This chain's CDR3 is CASSSAGGVNEQFF. The CDR3 region has the DNA TGTGCCAGCAGTTCAGCGGGAGGGGTGAATGAGCAGTTCTTC.

This clonotype was seen repeatedly, ten times or more. The genes are TRBV2 and TRBJ2-2, with a tentative D call TRBD2 (6 bases). The CDR3 covers 14 residues. CDR1 and CDR2 (germline): SNHLY, FYNNEI. The V end was cut by 7 bases, the J end by 4 bases, with 13 bases between. CDR3 loop: CASKGGKGTGELFF. CDR3 sequence (DNA): TGTGCCAGCAAGGGCGGGAAAGGCACCGGGGAGCTGTTTTTT.

This clonotype has just a few counts. The genes are TRBV4-1 and TRBJ2-7; TRBD2 aligns across 7 bases. This CDR3 has 17 amino acids. Germline CDR1 and CDR2: MGHRA and YSYEKL. The trim removed 0 bases at V and 5 bases at J, leaving 13 bases unmatched. CDR3 sequence (DNA): TGCGCCAGCAGCCAAGAAAGTAAACGGACTAGTTATGACGAGCAGTACTTC. Protein product: CASSQESKRTSYDEQYF.

The rearrangement links TRBV12-3 or TRBV12-4 to TRBJ2-1, with 7 bases identical to TRBD2. Unmatched junction bases numbered 12, after V lost 2 bases and J lost 8 bases. The CDR3 contains 16 residues. CDR3 region: CASSLRASGGIHEQFF. CDR3 bases: TGTGCCAGCAGTTTACGGGCTAGCGGCGGCATTCATGAGCAGTTCTTC.

This clonotype turned up a few times. The chain is built from TRBV27 and TRBJ2-1; no firm D call. This CDR3 has 16 amino acids. Germline V CDR1 and CDR2: MNHEY, SMNVEV (reference sequence). Trimming pared 2 bases from V and 3 bases from J, leaving 14 bases between. The CDR3 nucleotides read TGTGCCAGCAGTTTAGGGGTGGACCCTATCTACAATGAGCAGTTCTTC. The encoded protein is CASSLGVDPIYNEQFF.

Many counts were recorded for this clonotype. J is TRBJ2-7 and V is TRBV15, with a tentative D call TRBD2 (5 bases). Between the trimmed V and J ends, which lost 4 bases and 0 bases, there was a span of 13 bases. This CDR3 has 15 residues. The germline gives CDR1 LNHNV, CDR2 YYDKDF (reference sequence). The CDR3 DNA reads TGTGCCACCAGCAAAGGAGGAAGCAGCTCCTACGAGCAGTACTTC. This codes for CATSKGGSSSYEQYF.

This clonotype was observed a handful of times. The junction departs from the called germline gene at one end, perhaps through a read error. The CDR3, as DNA: TGTGCCAGCAGCCCAAGGACAGGCACTAGTGAAAAACTGTTTTTT. Translated: CASSPRTGTSEKLFF. The chain carries TRBV14 and TRBJ1-4; 7 nucleotides match TRBD1. CDR3 size: 15 residues. CDR1 is SGHDN and CDR2 is FVKESK in the germline V gene.

J is TRBJ1-4 and V is TRBV20-1; maybe TRBD1 (6 bases). This CDR3 comprises 13 residues. V lost 4 bases and J lost 8, with 14 bases in between. Germline V lookup: CDR1 DFQATT, CDR2 SNEGSKA (reference sequence). CDR3 region: CSAKEQGAEKLFF. Here the CDR3 DNA reads TGCAGTGCTAAAGAACAGGGAGCGGAAAAACTGTTTTTT.

The chain joins TRBV27 to TRBJ2-6; 8 bases agree with TRBD1. V lost 6 bases and J lost 4; bases outside the gene matches: 5. Germline V gives CDR1 MNHEY, CDR2 SMNVEV (reference sequence). The CDR3 has 15 amino acids. Here the CDR3 reads CASRGQVGGANVLTF. The DNA of the CDR3 is TGTGCCAGCAGGGGACAGGTCGGGGGGGCCAACGTCCTGACTTTC.

At least ten counts were recorded for this clonotype. The DNA for the CDR3 is TGTGCCAGCAGCCAGCGGGAGGAAACAGATACGCAGTATTTT. Translated: CASSQREETDTQYF. This chain uses TRBV12-3 or TRBV12-4 with TRBJ2-3, with TRBD2 identical over 9 bases. Trimming cost V 6 bases and J 3 bases; bases outside gene matches: 4. The CDR3 totals 14 residues.

This clonotype was seen more than once but under ten times. A much more abundant neighbour one base away suggests this may be a read error. The chain employs TRBV6-4 and TRBJ1-1; D is undetermined. Looked up from germline, CDR1 is MRHNA and CDR2 is SNTAGT. V dropped 3 bases and J dropped 1 base, with 6 bases sitting between them. The CDR3 is 13 amino acids. CDR3 in amino acids: CASSEEENTEAFF. The CDR3 region has the DNA TGTGCCAGCAGTGAGGAGGAGAACACTGAAGCTTTCTTT.

As regards this clonotype: The junction and the germline gene differ at one end; a read error may be behind it. The J gene is TRBJ2-3, the V gene TRBV24-1, with D perhaps matching TRBD1 (5 bases). Germline V gene sequence: CDR1 KGHDR, CDR2 SFDVKD. The CDR3 runs 13 residues. The CDR3 nucleotides are TGTGTCACCGCGCAGGGCATGGGGGATACGCAGTATTTT. Translating it yields CVTAQGMGDTQYF.

There are a few counts of this clonotype. The chain uses TRBV7-9 and TRBJ2-2, with TRBD1 matching 9 bases. The V gene end was trimmed by 4 bases and the J gene end by 5 bases; junction bases not matched to a gene: 11. This CDR3 has 17 residues. The germline gives CDR1 SEHNR, CDR2 FQNEAQ (reference sequence). The CDR3 nucleotides are TGTGCCAGCAGCTCCCCCCCGGGACAGGGATCTACCGGGGAGCTGTTTTTT. Translated, it gives CASSSPPGQGSTGELFF.

Points on this clonotype: Relative to the germline gene, one junction end is altered; a read error may explain this. This chain links TRBV9 with TRBJ1-1; D call uncertain. This CDR3 is built from 13 residues. Germline assignment: CDR1 SGDLS and CDR2 YYNGEE. This CDR3 is CASSLRLNAEAFF. The CDR3 DNA is TGTGCCAGCAGCCTCCGATTGAACGCTGAAGCTTTCTTT.

This clonotype was picked up many times. The gene calls are TRBV12-3 or TRBV12-4 and TRBJ2-7, with D tentatively TRBD2 (6 bases). The CDR3 has 18 amino acids. V lost 2 bases to trimming and J lost 2 bases, with 22 bases between them. The CDR3 nucleotides are TGTGCCAGCAGTTTATCGGGTTGGGCTAGCGACAAGCCCTACGAGCAGTACTTC. Amino acids: CASSLSGWASDKPYEQYF.

CDR3 coding DNA: TGTGCCAGCAGCAAAACACAGGGGGCGAACCAAGAGACCCAGTACTTC. Its translation: CASSKTQGANQETQYF. The chain carries TRBV7-2 and TRBJ2-5; 9 positions match TRBD1. Trimming took 5 bases from V and 0 from J; bases not matched to a gene: 7. Germline CDR1 is SGHTA and CDR2 is FQGNSA. The CDR3 has 16 residues.

In this sample, this clonotype turned up many times. The chain is built from TRBV12-3 or TRBV12-4 and TRBJ1-1; D unresolved. The CDR3 is 13 residues long. V was cut by 3 bases and J by 6 bases, with 11 bases left in between. The CDR3 DNA is TGTGCCAGCAGTTTTTCGGGTTACGCTGAAGCTTTCTTT. The encoded protein is CASSFSGYAEAFF.

Comment on this clonotype: This may arise from a read error, as a much more abundant clone is one base away. This chain uses TRBV6-2 or TRBV6-3 with TRBJ1-1, with TRBD1 matching over 8 bases. The CDR3 is made up of 14 amino acids. V lost 10 bases, J lost 3 bases, and 10 bases stayed unmatched. The germline V gene has CDR1 MNHEY and CDR2 SVGEGT. Here the CDR3 DNA reads TGTGCCAACAGCCTACAGGGGGGACACACTGAAGCTTTCTTT. It encodes CANSLQGGHTEAFF.